This T cell receptor beta chain was observed in a study of T cell responses to AZD1222 COVID-19 vaccine. This clone appeared once. The antigen is unknown. TCRdb keeps only in-frame clones here, not all; method: immunoSEQ multiplex PCR. This sample carries around 150,000 clones, roughly 94% of them seen once, and the ten largest clones take approximately 1.1%. Study outcomes and limitations: Unmutated variant regions are reportedly targeted by nearly half of spike-specific TCRs. Mapped onto spike, vaccine-associated CD4 TCRs spanned it and were dominant at 160-218 and 743-854. Donors were largely white British and mainly female; clonal diversity was possibly underestimated.

Pooling of second doses given at about 4 or about 12 weeks was done. Germline V gene sequence: CDR1 MDHEN, CDR2 SYDVKM. The CDR3 loop spans 16 amino acids. Trimming took off 2 bases at V and 2 bases at J, with 16 bases between the two ends. The sample consisted of peripheral blood, taken 28 days after the second AZD1222 dose. This clonotype was sampled from an adult who received the AZD1222 COVID-19 vaccine. The rearrangement uses TRBV28 and TRBJ2-7, with D possibly being TRBD2 (6 bases). The CDR3 DNA is TGTGCCAGCAGTTTACCATGGGGTAGCGGTACCTACGAGCAGTACTTC. This translates into CASSLPWGSGTYEQYF.